This TCR beta chain appears in the sequencing data of a study of radiotherapy plus CTLA-4 blockade in lung cancer. Assay: immunoSEQ multiplex PCR; the TCRdb copy retains only in-frame clones and omits some. The table lists some 110,000 clones, roughly 74% of them singletons, with 4.5% to 6.5% in the top ten. CDR3 size: 12 residues. Germline V gene lookup returns CDR1 MNHEY and CDR2 SVGAGI. V was shortened by 6 bases and J by 4 bases, with 9 bases between the two germline ends. The chain couples TRBV6-5 to TRBJ1-1, with no clear D. Sequences were derived from peripheral blood, sampled from a patient treated with radiotherapy plus ipilimumab. The sequence came from a human donor with non-small cell lung cancer who had a partial response to radiotherapy plus ipilimumab. The CDR3 sequence is CASRAGRTEAFF. As DNA, the CDR3 is TGTGCCAGCAGGGCAGGTCGCACTGAAGCTTTCTTT.